This T cell receptor beta chain was identified in a study of T-cell reconstitution after alpha-beta-depleted transplantation in children. General observations from the study: The high TCRbeta diversity at day 60 in some patients came from surviving recipient T cells and thymic progenitors.

Notes on this clonotype: As yet, its antigen is unknown.

The trim removed 4 bases at V and 6 bases at J, leaving 3 bases unmatched. The CDR3 runs 14 residues. Germline V gives CDR1 SGHKS, CDR2 YYEKEE (reference sequence). It was with unique molecular identifiers that the TCRbeta library was prepared. Via MiXCR, TCRdb re-called the PCR reads, giving one row per CDR3 protein. The sample holds around 190,000 distinct CDR3 sequences, approximately 6.9% seen once. The source was PBMCs, collected before TCRalphabeta/CD19-depleted stem cell transplant. The genes are TRBV5-5 and TRBJ2-3; 12 bases are a match to TRBD2. The sequence derives from a boy under 10 years old with acute lymphoblastic leukemia, due to receive a stem cell transplant. CDR3 loop: CASSLGTSGDTQYF. As DNA, the CDR3 is TGTGCCAGCAGCCTGGGGACTAGCGGGGATACGCAGTATTTT.